The source of this TCR beta chain is a study of cytomegalovirus exposure and HLA in healthy donors. This clone has just one count. The antigen is not known. Trimming pared 7 bases from V and 8 bases from J, leaving 9 bases between. CDR1 is MNHEY, CDR2 SMNVEV, per germline (reference sequence). There are 11 residues in the CDR3. Profiled with immunoSEQ multiplex PCR; TCRdb holds only in-frame clones, not every one. The table records under 250,000 clones, about nine tenths of them present only once. The study, taken as a whole, reports: It was 150 to 200 TCR beta chains that were listed as cytomegalovirus-associated.

This chain uses TRBV27 with TRBJ2-1, with D possibly matching TRBD1 (6 bases). Sequencing was carried out using PBMCs. The receptor was isolated from a woman aged 18-35 years in good health and CMV-seropositive. The CDR3 DNA sequence: TGTGCCAGCACCAGGGGCCATGAGCAGTTCTTC. It translates to CASTRGHEQFF.